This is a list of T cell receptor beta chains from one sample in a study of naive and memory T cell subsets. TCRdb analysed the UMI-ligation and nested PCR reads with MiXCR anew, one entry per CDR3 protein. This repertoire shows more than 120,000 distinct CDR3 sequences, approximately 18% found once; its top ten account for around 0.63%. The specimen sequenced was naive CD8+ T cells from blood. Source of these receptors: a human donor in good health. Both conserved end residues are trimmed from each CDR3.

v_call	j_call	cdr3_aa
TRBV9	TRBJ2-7	ASSGTGGSYEQY
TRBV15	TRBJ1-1	ATSPRGGVTEAF
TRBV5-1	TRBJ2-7	ASSWRENRGNSYEQY
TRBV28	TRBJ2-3	ASSFAGDGTDTQY
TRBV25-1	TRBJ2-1	ASSERAGVRNEQF
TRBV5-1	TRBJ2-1	ASSLRPGQGTYNEQF
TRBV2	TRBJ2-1	ASNIQPTGSNEQF
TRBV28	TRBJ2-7	ASSFTDLREQY
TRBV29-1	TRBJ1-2	SVEAPWDSSNYGYT
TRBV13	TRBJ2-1	ASSPEGTGGPGPYNEQF
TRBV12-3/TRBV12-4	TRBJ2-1	ASWTSGSNEQF
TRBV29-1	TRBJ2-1	SVGGGTSGSFSYNEQF
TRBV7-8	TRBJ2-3	ASSLGVGSTDTQY
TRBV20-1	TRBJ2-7	SAEDGGSRSYEQY
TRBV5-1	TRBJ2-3	ASSLTEGDTQY
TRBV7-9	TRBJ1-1	ASSSLILTGGGTEAF
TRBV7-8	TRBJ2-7	ASSRGLAGYEQY
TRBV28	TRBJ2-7	ASLGPPDYEQY
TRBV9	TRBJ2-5	ASSPRTEETQY
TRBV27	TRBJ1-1	ASTSGGGNTEAF
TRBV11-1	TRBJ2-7	ASSALMGLAVSYEQY
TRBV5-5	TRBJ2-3	ASSLTGQADTQY
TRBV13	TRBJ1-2	ASSPYRENGYT
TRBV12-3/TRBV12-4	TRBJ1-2	ASSSSPEWYGYT
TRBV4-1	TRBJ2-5	ASSQGQLQETQY
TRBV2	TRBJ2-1	ASRRHGGYNEQF
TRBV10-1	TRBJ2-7	ASSGPGYPFEQY
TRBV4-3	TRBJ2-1	ASSQVEGVDEQF
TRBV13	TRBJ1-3	ASSSDRYSGNTIY
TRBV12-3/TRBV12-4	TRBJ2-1	ASRTTGGPASEQF
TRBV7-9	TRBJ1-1	ASSLGADRGDTEAF
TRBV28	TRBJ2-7	ASRLRLALAYEQY
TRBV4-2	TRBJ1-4	ASSQVRDEKLF
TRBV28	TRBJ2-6	ASSPTSGANVLT
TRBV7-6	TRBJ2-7	ASSLGAGTAFDEQY
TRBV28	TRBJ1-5	ASSLPWGRLNSNQPQH
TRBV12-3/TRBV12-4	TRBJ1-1	ASSPGGTEAF
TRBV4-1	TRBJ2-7	ASSLERTGTYEQY
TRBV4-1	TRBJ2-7	ASSQGGGMDYEQY
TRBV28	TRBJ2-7	ASMEVQGKLYEQY
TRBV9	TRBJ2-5	ASSVGSVVETQY
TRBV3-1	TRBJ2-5	ASSQESPPETQY
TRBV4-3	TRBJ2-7	ASSQDKGNYEQY
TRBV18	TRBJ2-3	ASSPPEHSSGRSTDTQY
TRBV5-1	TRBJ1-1	ASSFYGGNTEAF
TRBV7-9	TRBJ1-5	ASSLASADQTNQPQH